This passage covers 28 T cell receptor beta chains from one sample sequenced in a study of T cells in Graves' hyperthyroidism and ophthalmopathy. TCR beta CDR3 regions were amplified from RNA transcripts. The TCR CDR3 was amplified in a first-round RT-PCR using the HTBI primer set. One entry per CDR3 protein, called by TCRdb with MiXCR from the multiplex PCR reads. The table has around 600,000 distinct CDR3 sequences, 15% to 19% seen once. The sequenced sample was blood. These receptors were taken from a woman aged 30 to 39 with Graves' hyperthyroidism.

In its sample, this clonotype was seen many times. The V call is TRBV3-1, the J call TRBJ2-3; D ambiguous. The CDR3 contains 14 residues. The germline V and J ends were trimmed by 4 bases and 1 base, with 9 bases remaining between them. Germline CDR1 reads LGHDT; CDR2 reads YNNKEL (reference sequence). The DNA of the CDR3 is TGTGCCAGCAGCCCAATCGGGCGCACAGATACGCAGTATTTT. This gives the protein CASSPIGRTDTQYF.

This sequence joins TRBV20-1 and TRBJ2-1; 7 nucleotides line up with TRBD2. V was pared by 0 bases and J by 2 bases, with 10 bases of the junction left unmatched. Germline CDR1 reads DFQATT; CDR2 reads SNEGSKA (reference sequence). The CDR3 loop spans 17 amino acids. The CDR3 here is CSARDRPLAAAYNEQFF. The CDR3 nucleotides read TGCAGTGCTAGAGATCGCCCGCTAGCGGCCGCCTACAATGAGCAGTTCTTC.

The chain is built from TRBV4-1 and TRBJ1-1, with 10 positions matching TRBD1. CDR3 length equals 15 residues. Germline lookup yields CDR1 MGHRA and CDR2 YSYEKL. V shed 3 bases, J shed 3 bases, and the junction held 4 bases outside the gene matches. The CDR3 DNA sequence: TGCGCCAGCAGCCAGTGGGACAGGGGTGACACTGAAGCTTTCTTT. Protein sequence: CASSQWDRGDTEAFF.

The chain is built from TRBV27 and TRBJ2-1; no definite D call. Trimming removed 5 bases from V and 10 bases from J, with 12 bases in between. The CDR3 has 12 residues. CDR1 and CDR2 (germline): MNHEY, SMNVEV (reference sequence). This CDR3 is CASSPSLGEQFF. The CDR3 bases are TGTGCCAGCAGTCCATCGTTGGGGGAGCAGTTCTTC.

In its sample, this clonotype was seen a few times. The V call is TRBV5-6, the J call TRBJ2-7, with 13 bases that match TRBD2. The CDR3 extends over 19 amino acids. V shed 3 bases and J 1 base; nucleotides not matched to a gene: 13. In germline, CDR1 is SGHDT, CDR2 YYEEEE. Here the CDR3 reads CASSSGLAGVYWRSYEQYF. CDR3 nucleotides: TGTGCCAGCAGCTCTGGACTAGCGGGAGTATATTGGAGGTCCTACGAGCAGTACTTC.

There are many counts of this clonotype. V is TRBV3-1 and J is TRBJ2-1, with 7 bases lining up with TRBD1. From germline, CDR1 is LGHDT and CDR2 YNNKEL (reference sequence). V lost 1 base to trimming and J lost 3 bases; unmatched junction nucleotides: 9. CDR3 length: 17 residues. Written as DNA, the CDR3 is TGTGCCAGCAGCCAAGTTTTTCTCCCAGGGGGCTACAATGAGCAGTTCTTC. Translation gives CASSQVFLPGGYNEQFF.

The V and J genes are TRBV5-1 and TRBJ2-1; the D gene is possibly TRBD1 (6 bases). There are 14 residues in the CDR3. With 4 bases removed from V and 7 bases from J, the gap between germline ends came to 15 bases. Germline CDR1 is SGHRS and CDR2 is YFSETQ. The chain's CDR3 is CASSPGPQGNEQFF. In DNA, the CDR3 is TGCGCCAGCAGCCCCGGACCCCAGGGGAATGAGCAGTTCTTC.

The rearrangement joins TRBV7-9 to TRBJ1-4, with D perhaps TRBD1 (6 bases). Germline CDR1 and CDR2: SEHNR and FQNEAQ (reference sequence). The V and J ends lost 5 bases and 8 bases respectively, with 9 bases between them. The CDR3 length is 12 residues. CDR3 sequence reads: CASSITGEKLFF. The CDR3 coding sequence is TGTGCCAGCAGCATCACAGGGGAAAAACTGTTTTTT.

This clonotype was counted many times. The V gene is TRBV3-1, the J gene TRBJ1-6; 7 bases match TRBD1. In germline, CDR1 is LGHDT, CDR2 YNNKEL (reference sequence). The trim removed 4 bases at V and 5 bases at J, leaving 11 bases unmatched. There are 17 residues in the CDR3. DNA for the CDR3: TGTGCCAGCAGCCGAATTCCTCCGGGACAGAATAATTCACCCCTCCACTTT. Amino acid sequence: CASSRIPPGQNNSPLHF.

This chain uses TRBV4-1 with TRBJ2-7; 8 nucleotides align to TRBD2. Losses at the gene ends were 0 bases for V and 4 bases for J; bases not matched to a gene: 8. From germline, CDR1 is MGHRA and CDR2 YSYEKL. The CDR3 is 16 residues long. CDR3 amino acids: CASSQDRGLGAYEQYF. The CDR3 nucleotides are TGCGCCAGCAGCCAAGATCGGGGACTAGGGGCTTACGAGCAGTACTTC.

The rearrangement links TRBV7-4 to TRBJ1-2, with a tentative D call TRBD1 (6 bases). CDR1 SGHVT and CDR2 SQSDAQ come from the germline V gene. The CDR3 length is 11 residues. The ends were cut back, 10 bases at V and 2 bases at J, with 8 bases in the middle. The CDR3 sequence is CANGQNYGYTF. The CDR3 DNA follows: TGTGCCAACGGACAGAACTATGGCTACACCTTC.

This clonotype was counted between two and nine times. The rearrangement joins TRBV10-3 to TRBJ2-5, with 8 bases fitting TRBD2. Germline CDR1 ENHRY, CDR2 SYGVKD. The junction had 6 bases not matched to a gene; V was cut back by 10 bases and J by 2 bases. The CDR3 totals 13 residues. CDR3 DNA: TGTGCCACAAAAGCGGGAGCACAAGAGACCCAGTACTTC. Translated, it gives CATKAGAQETQYF.

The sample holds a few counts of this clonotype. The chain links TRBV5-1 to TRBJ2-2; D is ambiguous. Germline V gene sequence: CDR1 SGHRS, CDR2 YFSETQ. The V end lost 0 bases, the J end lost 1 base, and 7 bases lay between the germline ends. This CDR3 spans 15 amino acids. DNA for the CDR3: TGCGCCAGCAGCTTGGTACCGAAGAACACCGGGGAGCTGTTTTTT. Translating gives CASSLVPKNTGELFF.

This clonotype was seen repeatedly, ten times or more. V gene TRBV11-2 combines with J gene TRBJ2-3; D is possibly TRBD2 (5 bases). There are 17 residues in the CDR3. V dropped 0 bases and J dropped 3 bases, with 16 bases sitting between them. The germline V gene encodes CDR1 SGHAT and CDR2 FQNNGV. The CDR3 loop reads CASSLDKRVRDTDTQYF. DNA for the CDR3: TGTGCCAGCAGCTTAGATAAGAGGGTTAGAGATACAGATACGCAGTATTTT.

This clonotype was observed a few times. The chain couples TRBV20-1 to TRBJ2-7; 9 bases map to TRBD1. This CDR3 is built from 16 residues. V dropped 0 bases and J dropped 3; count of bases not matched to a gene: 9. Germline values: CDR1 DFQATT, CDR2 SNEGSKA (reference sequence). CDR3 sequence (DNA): TGCAGTGCTAGAGATCGGAACAGGGGGCACATCTACGAGCAGTACTTC. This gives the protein CSARDRNRGHIYEQYF.

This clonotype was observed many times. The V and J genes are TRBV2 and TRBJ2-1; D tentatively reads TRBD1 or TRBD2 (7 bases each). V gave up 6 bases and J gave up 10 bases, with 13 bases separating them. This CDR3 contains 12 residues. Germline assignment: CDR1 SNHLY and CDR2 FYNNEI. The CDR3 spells CASRQGGEEQFF. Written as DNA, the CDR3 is TGTGCCAGCAGGCAGGGGGGGGAAGAGCAGTTCTTC.

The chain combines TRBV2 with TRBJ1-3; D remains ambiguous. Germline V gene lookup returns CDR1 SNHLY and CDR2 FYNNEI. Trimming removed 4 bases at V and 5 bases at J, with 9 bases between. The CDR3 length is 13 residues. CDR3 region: CASSVELRNTIYF. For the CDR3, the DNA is TGTGCCAGCAGTGTGGAATTGAGAAACACCATATATTTT. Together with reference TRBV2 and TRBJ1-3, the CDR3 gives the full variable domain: EPEVTQTPSHQVTQMGQEVILRCVPISNHLYFYWYRQILGQKVEFLVSFYNNEISEKSEIFDDQFSVERPDGSNFTLKIRSTKLEDSAMYFCASSVELRNTIYFGEGSWLTVV.

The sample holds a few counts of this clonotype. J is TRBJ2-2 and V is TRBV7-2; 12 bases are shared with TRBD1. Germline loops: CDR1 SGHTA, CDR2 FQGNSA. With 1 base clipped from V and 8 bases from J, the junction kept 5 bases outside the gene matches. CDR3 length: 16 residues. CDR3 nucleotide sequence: TGTGCCAGCAGCTTAGATTGGGACAGGGGGCTTGGGGAGCTGTTTTTT. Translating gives CASSLDWDRGLGELFF.

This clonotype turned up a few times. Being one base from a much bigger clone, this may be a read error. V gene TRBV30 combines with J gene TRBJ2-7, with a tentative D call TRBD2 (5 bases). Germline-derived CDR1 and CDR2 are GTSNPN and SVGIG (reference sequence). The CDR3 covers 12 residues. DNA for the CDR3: TGTACCTGGAGTGTACGTCGGGGCGAGCAGTACTTC. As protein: CTWSVRRGEQYF.

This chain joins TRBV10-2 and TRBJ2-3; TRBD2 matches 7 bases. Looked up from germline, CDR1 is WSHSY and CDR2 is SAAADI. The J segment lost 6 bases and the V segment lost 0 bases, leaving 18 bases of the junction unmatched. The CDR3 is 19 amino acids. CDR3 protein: CASSESLWLTSSGRDTQYF. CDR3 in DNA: TGCGCCAGCAGTGAGTCTCTATGGCTGACTAGCTCAGGGCGGGATACGCAGTATTTT.

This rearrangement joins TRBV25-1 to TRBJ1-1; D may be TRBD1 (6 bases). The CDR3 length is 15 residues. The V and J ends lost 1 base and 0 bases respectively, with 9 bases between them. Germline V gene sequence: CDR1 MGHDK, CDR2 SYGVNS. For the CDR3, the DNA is TGTGCCAGCAGTGAATTGCAGGGGCTGAACACTGAAGCTTTCTTT. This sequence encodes CASSELQGLNTEAFF.

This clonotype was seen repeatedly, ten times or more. CDR3 sequence: CAWSHSGDRGLREQFF. The CDR3 DNA reads TGTGCCTGGAGTCATTCTGGGGACAGGGGGCTACGTGAGCAGTTCTTC. The V call is TRBV30, the J call TRBJ2-1; TRBD1 matches 12 bases. The CDR3 totals 16 residues. Unmatched junction bases numbered 11, after V lost 2 bases and J lost 9 bases. Germline V gives CDR1 GTSNPN, CDR2 SVGIG (reference sequence). The variable domain in full, with the rest retrieved from reference TRBV30 and TRBJ2-1, is SQTIHQWPATLVQPVGSPLSLECTVEGTSNPNLYWYRQAAGRGLQLLFYSVGIGQISSEVPQNLSASRPQDRQFILSSKKLLLSDSGFYLCAWSHSGDRGLREQFFGPGTRLTVL.

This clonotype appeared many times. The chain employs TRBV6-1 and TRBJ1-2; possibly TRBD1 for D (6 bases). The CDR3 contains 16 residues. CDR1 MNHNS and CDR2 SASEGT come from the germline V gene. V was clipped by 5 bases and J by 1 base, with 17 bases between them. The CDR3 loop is CASSSRGSAGNYGYTF. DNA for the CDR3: TGTGCCAGCAGTTCCAGGGGATCCGCCGGTAACTATGGCTACACCTTC.

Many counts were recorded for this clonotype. The CDR3 DNA is TGTGCCAGCTCACCGGGACTAGCGGGAGGGCTCTACGAGCAGTACTTC. Amino acid sequence: CASSPGLAGGLYEQYF. The chain couples TRBV18 to TRBJ2-7; 16 positions agree with TRBD2. The CDR3 is 16 residues long. V was pared by 3 bases and J by 3 bases, with 2 bases of the junction left unmatched. Looked up from germline, CDR1 is KGHSH and CDR2 is LQKENI.

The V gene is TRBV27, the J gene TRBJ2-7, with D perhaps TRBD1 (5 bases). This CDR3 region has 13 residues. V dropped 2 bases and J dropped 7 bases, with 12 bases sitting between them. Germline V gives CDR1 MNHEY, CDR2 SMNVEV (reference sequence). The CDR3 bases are TGTGCCAGCAGTTTACCAGGGTCGGAAGAGCAGTACTTC. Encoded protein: CASSLPGSEEQYF.

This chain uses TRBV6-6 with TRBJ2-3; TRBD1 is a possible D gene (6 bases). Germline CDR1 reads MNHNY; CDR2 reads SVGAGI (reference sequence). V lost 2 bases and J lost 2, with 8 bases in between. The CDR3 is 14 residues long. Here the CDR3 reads CASSYAGDTDTQYF. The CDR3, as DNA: TGTGCCAGCAGTTACGCAGGGGACACAGATACGCAGTATTTT.

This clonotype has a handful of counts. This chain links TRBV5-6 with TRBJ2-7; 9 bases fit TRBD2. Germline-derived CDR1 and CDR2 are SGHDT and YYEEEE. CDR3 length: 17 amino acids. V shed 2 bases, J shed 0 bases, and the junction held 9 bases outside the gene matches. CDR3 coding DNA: TGTGCCAGCAGCTTACTAGCGGGCAGAGCTTACTCCTACGAGCAGTACTTC. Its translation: CASSLLAGRAYSYEQYF.

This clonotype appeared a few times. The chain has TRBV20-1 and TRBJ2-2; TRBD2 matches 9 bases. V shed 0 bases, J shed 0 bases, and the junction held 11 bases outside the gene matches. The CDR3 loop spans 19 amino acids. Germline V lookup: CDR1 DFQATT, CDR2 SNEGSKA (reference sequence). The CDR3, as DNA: TGCAGTGCTAGAGATTCCCGACTAGCGGCGACCGCGAACACCGGGGAGCTGTTTTTT. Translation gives CSARDSRLAATANTGELFF.